The T cell receptor beta chain described here comes from a study of cytomegalovirus exposure and HLA in healthy donors. Whole-study findings and limits: While the bulk of TCR sequences proved rare, some public TCRs turned up in many donors. Reportedly, diagnosis of cytomegalovirus status by the classifier showed high specificity and sensitivity. The tendency of first-cohort TCR clusters to co-occur in the 120 or so validation repertoires emerged from a later analysis. The authors enumerated over 150 TCR beta chains as linked to cytomegalovirus.

This CDR3 has 13 residues. The V gene's germline CDR1 is SGHTA and CDR2 FQGTGA. V trimming: 5 bases; J trimming: 5 bases; junction bases outside the gene matches: 1. Repertoires were generated with immunoSEQ multiplex PCR, while TCRdb's copy carries only in-frame clones and drops some. The table has 95,000 to 150,000 clones, around nine tenths seen once. Regarding this clone: Antigen unknown.

The chain joins TRBV7-3 to TRBJ2-5; 11 bases match TRBD2. This sequence originates from a woman aged 18-35 years in good health and CMV-seronegative. Sample: PBMCs. The CDR3 loop is CASSTSGSETQYF. CDR3 sequence (DNA): TGTGCCAGCAGCACTAGCGGGAGCGAGACCCAGTACTTC.